The clone carrying this TCR beta chain was detected a few times. Its specificity is unknown. A read error may produce the germline difference seen at one junction end. Taking 20-30 mg of unsorted bulk tissue, the authors co-extracted RNA and DNA. The sample belongs to a study of tumor-infiltrating lymphocytes in primary liver carcinoma. With around 500 ng total RNA as template and a constant-region primer, TCR beta cDNA was made. Employing slightly modified ARM-PCR, three nested multiplex PCR rounds were run, and these gave rise to the TCR beta libraries. Forward primers for TRBV1-TRBV30 and a C-beta reverse primer served the first two PCR rounds, at approximately 10 cycles each. TCRdb reprocessed the multiplex PCR reads with MiXCR, giving one entry per CDR3 protein. The sample has roughly 91,000 distinct CDR3 sequences; around three quarters are singletons. Study-level findings and limits: Tumor region pairs showed greater overlap than either tumor-adjacent or tumor-blood pairs did.

CDR1 and CDR2 from the germline V gene are MNHNY and SVGAGI (reference sequence). The CDR3 has 15 amino acids. The clonotype comes from a woman aged 55-75 years with primary liver carcinoma and hepatitis B virus infection. The sample was liver tumor tissue from sampling region 5. Subset here: tumor region T5, tumor centre. V usage is TRBV6-6 and J usage is TRBJ1-5; 10 nucleotides line up with TRBD1. DNA of the CDR3: TGTGCCAGCAGACGTGGACAGGGGGGCAATCAGCCCCAGCATTTC. This gives the protein CASRRGQGGNQPQHF.